This T cell receptor (beta chain) emerged from a study of chemoradiotherapy in HPV16-positive cancers. About the research overall: A couple of HPV16-positive patients' cells yielded candidate HPV-specific clones and common motifs.

Findings and limits, study-wide: Functional assays defining HPV-specific T cells used only a couple of HPV16-positive patients.

Details on this clone: Antigen: not known.

Some clones are missing from TCRdb's copy, which holds only in-frame ones; the method was immunoSEQ multiplex PCR. This sample has tens of thousands of clones, with about 94% found just once. V lost 5 bases, J lost 4 bases, and 15 bases lay in between. The germline V gene encodes CDR1 PRHDT and CDR2 FYEKMQ (reference sequence). This CDR3 spans 14 amino acids. Source: blood, taken from a patient who underwent chemoradiotherapy. V gene TRBV13 combines with J gene TRBJ2-7; D not resolved. The sequence derives from a human donor with HPV-associated anogenital cancer. The CDR3 region is CASSLAPGRYEQYF. The CDR3 region has the DNA TGTGCCAGCAGCCTCGCCCCGGGTAGATACGAGCAGTACTTC.